This TCR beta chain stems from a study of cytomegalovirus exposure and HLA in healthy donors. General study findings and limits: The study found most TCR sequences rare, yet found some public TCRs in many donors. Associated with cytomegalovirus, according to the listing, were around 160 TCR beta chains. CMV antigen specificity of a few CMV-associated chains was confirmed in vitro. With high specificity and sensitivity, the classifier reportedly diagnosed cytomegalovirus status.

Using immunoSEQ multiplex PCR, the repertoire was profiled, and TCRdb retains in-frame clones only, with some absent. The data hold some 340,000 clones, with about 90% observed a single time. As concerns this clone: Its target is not known.

Germline V gene data show CDR1 as LGHNA and CDR2 as YNFKEQ. The CDR3 covers 16 residues. Trimming took 2 bases from V and 3 from J; bases not matched to a gene: 5. The TCR was taken from a woman aged 25 to 39 in good health and CMV-seropositive. The chain is built from TRBV4-2 and TRBJ2-4, with TRBD1 matching over 9 bases. Sequenced: PBMCs. The CDR3 loop is CASSQNRGLGKNIQYF. Here the CDR3 DNA reads TGTGCCAGCAGCCAAAACAGGGGGCTGGGCAAAAACATTCAGTACTTC.